Listed below are T cell receptor beta chains from one sample, sequenced in a study of glioma-infiltrating T cells after dendritic cell vaccination. Some clones are missing from TCRdb's copy, which holds only in-frame ones; the method was immunoSEQ multiplex PCR. The table has roughly 83,000 clones, over 75% seen once. The sample here was blood, taken before dendritic cell vaccination. These receptors were collected from a human donor with glioblastoma. The conserved cysteine and the conserved F or W are not part of the CDR3 here. Each record gives: V gene, J gene, CDR3 protein.

TRBV6-1	TRBJ1-5	ASSLRGNYNQPQH
TRBV7-6	TRBJ2-1	ASSFTSGSYNEQF
TRBV7-2	TRBJ2-7	ASSWLAVLSYEQY
TRBV5-1	TRBJ1-2	ASGDLRRDYGYT
TRBV2	TRBJ2-7	ASNTGTGSYEQY
TRBV2	TRBJ1-2	ASSGRLGYGYT
TRBV5-1	TRBJ2-6	ASSFSGSSGANVLT
TRBV11-3	TRBJ2-7	APPRREGLEQY
TRBV25-1	TRBJ1-2	ASNPTGDHGYT
TRBV25-1	TRBJ2-2	ASSDRVGTNTGELF
TRBV6-1	TRBJ1-2	ASSSGIYGYT
TRBV11-2	TRBJ2-7	ASSSTGAYYEQY
TRBV7-2	TRBJ1-2	ASSLVGRENYGYT
TRBV27	TRBJ1-2	ASSARDRIYGYT
TRBV2	TRBJ1-3	ASSENRDPGNTIY
TRBV7-9	TRBJ2-7	ASSLALYSGGRFYEQY